These 31 T cell receptor beta chains share one sample of origin, sequenced in a study of spatial heterogeneity in lung cancer (dated by TCRdb to between 2018 and 2020). Here is what the overall study found, with its caveats: The number of expanded intratumoral alpha and beta TCRs correlated with the tumor nonsynonymous mutation count.

These receptors' targets are unknown. Library prep was done by 5' RACE. Instrument on record: NextSeq 500. TCRdb trimmed public reads at Q25 via fastp, called clones via MiXCR and kept in-frame beta chains. Rows are unified per CDR3 protein, each entry keeping the most common DNA and genes. The sample yields 20,000 to 25,000 distinct CDR3 sequences; around 15% were counted once. The top ten clonotypes cover about 30% of the sample. The intended sense of this specimen's time point label: sample taken at primary tumor resection. The source material was lung tumor tissue, sampled at surgery. Receptors originate from a female donor with early-stage non-small cell lung cancer.

There are many counts of this clonotype. V usage is TRBV6-9 and J usage is TRBJ2-1; 13 bases line up with TRBD2. The length of the CDR3 is 18 residues. J gave up 1 base and V 2 bases, and 5 bases lay outside the gene matches. CDR1 and CDR2 from the germline V gene are MNHGY and SVAAGI. The CDR3 spells CASSYLRTSGGSYNEQFF. The CDR3 region has the DNA TGTGCCAGCAGTTATCTCCGGACTAGCGGGGGTTCCTACAATGAGCAGTTCTTC.

This clonotype was recorded a few times. The rearrangement uses TRBV20-1 and TRBJ2-5; D unclear. This CDR3 comprises 15 residues. Germline CDR1 is DFQATT and CDR2 is SNEGSKA (reference sequence). Trimming took off 0 bases at V and 6 bases at J, with 17 bases between the two ends. The CDR3 loop is CSARDPGMGSKTQYF. In DNA form, the CDR3 reads TGCAGTGCTAGAGACCCTGGCATGGGCTCGAAGACCCAGTACTTC.

This clonotype has just a few counts. The chain uses TRBV5-1 and TRBJ2-1; TRBD2 agrees at 14 bases. CDR1 SGHRS and CDR2 YFSETQ come from the germline V gene. The CDR3 has 16 residues. V was pared by 4 bases and J by 9 bases, with 9 bases of the junction left unmatched. CDR3 residues: CASSPWTSGRSGEQFF. In nucleotides, the CDR3 is TGCGCCAGCAGCCCCTGGACTAGCGGGAGGAGCGGTGAGCAGTTCTTC. The entire variable domain, with the rest obtained from reference TRBV5-1 and TRBJ2-1, is as follows: KAGVTQTPRYLIKTRGQQVTLSCSPISGHRSVSWYQQTPGQGLQFLFEYFSETQRNKGNFPGRFSGRQFSNSRSEMNVSTLELGDSALYLCASSPWTSGRSGEQFFGPGTRLTVL.

This clonotype came up a few times. The chain joins TRBV5-1 to TRBJ2-7; D call uncertain. The CDR3 runs to 15 residues. The germline V and J ends were trimmed by 0 bases and 0 bases, with 10 bases remaining between them. Germline loops: CDR1 SGHRS, CDR2 YFSETQ. CDR3 loop: CASSLARTSSYEQYF. The CDR3 nucleotides read TGCGCCAGCAGCTTGGCTCGGACCAGCTCCTACGAGCAGTACTTC. Combining the CDR3 with reference TRBV5-1 and TRBJ2-7 gives the whole variable domain KAGVTQTPRYLIKTRGQQVTLSCSPISGHRSVSWYQQTPGQGLQFLFEYFSETQRNKGNFPGRFSGRQFSNSRSEMNVSTLELGDSALYLCASSLARTSSYEQYFGPGTRLTVT.

This clonotype was observed a handful of times. The V gene is TRBV5-5, the J gene TRBJ2-1; 9 bases are shared with TRBD1. CDR3 length equals 15 residues. CDR1 SGHKS and CDR2 YYEKEE come from the germline V gene (reference sequence). With 2 bases clipped from V and 3 bases from J, the junction kept 3 bases outside the gene matches. DNA of the CDR3: TGTGCCAGCAGCTTCCGGGACAGGGACTACAATGAGCAGTTCTTC. Its translation: CASSFRDRDYNEQFF.

This clonotype was picked up a small number of times. V usage is TRBV12-3 or TRBV12-4 and J usage is TRBJ2-7; 8 bases are shared with TRBD1. V lost 5 bases and J lost 5; bases outside the gene matches: 2. CDR3 size: 12 residues. This chain's CDR3 is CASSPQGDEQYF. The CDR3 DNA follows: TGTGCCAGCAGTCCACAGGGGGACGAGCAGTACTTC.

The chain links TRBV20-1 to TRBJ2-1; no firm D call. CDR1 is DFQATT, CDR2 SNEGSKA, per germline (reference sequence). Trimming left V 1 base short and J 6 bases short, with 4 bases between. The CDR3 is 11 amino acids. For the CDR3, the DNA is TGCAGTGCTAGAGGGAGCAATGAGCAGTTCTTC. Translation gives CSARGSNEQFF.

V and J are TRBV12-3 or TRBV12-4 and TRBJ2-5; D is unclear. The CDR3 is 12 amino acids. Deletions cut 4 bases from V and 2 bases from J, with 5 bases between. CDR3 amino acids: CASSYGQETQYF. CDR3 sequence (DNA): TGTGCCAGCAGTTACGGTCAAGAGACCCAGTACTTC.

This clonotype was found many times. V usage is TRBV7-8 and J usage is TRBJ2-3; D is tentatively TRBD1 or TRBD2 (5 bases each). The CDR3 has 16 residues. Trimming pared 5 bases from V and 2 bases from J, leaving 17 bases between. Germline CDR1 SGHVS, CDR2 FQNEAQ. The CDR3 loop reads CASSLRGPDPTDTQYF. DNA of the CDR3: TGTGCCAGCAGCCTTCGGGGCCCAGACCCCACAGATACGCAGTATTTT.

This clonotype came up many times. The genes are TRBV5-8 and TRBJ2-5; D possibly matches TRBD1 or TRBD2 (5 bases each). V was cut by 1 base and J by 5 bases, with 9 bases left in between. Germline assignment: CDR1 SGHTS and CDR2 YDEGEE. CDR3 length: 13 amino acids. This CDR3 reads CASSLTGRETQYF. In DNA form, the CDR3 reads TGTGCCAGCAGCTTGACGGGGCGGGAGACCCAGTACTTC.

The gene calls are TRBV6-5 and TRBJ2-1; D not resolved. Germline V gene data show CDR1 as MNHEY and CDR2 as SVGAGI. V was shortened by 7 bases and J by 3 bases, with 13 bases between the two germline ends. This CDR3 has 14 amino acids. The CDR3 DNA reads as TGTGCCAGCATGACCGGAAAACACTACAATGAGCAGTTCTTC. It yields the protein CASMTGKHYNEQFF.

This chain connects TRBV28 to TRBJ2-7; D gene ambiguous. The CDR3 is 10 amino acids. Trimming cost V 6 bases and J 5 bases, with 5 bases left between them. CDR1 MDHEN and CDR2 SYDVKM come from the germline V gene. CDR3 nucleotides: TGTGCCAGCAGGGAAGACGAGCAGTACTTC. As protein: CASREDEQYF.

The chain links TRBV6-2 or TRBV6-3 to TRBJ2-7; maybe TRBD2 (6 bases). The CDR3 contains 12 residues. The germline gives CDR1 MNHEY, CDR2 SVGEGT. Trimming cost V 8 bases and J 3 bases, with 11 bases left between them. CDR3 loop: CASLGGVYEQYF. CDR3 DNA sequence: TGTGCCAGCCTAGGAGGGGTCTACGAGCAGTACTTC.

In its sample, this clonotype ranks as medium-sized. The gene calls are TRBV5-1 and TRBJ2-7; possibly TRBD2 for D (6 bases). Trimming pared 4 bases from V and 2 bases from J, leaving 13 bases between. CDR1 SGHRS and CDR2 YFSETQ come from the germline V gene. This CDR3 region has 14 residues. In nucleotides, the CDR3 is TGCGCCAGCAGCGAGGCGGGGAACACCTACGAGCAGTACTTC. Amino acid sequence: CASSEAGNTYEQYF.

The CDR3 region has the DNA TGTGCCAGCACCCCCTTTCCCACTAGCGCACTCACAGATACGCAGTATTTT. It specifies CASTPFPTSALTDTQYF. This chain connects TRBV7-2 to TRBJ2-3; 7 bases are a match to TRBD2. The germline V gene has CDR1 SGHTA and CDR2 FQGNSA. Germline trimming cut 7 bases from V and 2 bases from J; bases unmatched to any gene: 15. The CDR3 spans 17 residues.

There are many counts of this clonotype. This chain joins TRBV29-1 and TRBJ2-1; 11 bases are a match to TRBD2. The J segment lost 4 bases and the V segment lost 7 bases, leaving 0 bases of the junction unmatched. This CDR3 contains 12 residues. Germline V gene lookup returns CDR1 SQVTM and CDR2 ANQGSEA. The CDR3 DNA reads TGCAGCGGGACTAGCGGGTACAATGAGCAGTTCTTC. Protein sequence: CSGTSGYNEQFF.

The CDR3 DNA reads TGTGCCAGCAGCCCTAGCGGGAGGGCCGCACATGAGCAGTTCTTC. This translates into CASSPSGRAAHEQFF. The rearrangement uses TRBV6-2 or TRBV6-3 and TRBJ2-1, with 12 bases that match TRBD2. Germline V CDR1 and CDR2: MNHEY, SVGEGT. The CDR3 is 15 residues long. Trimming at V came to 6 bases and at J to 8 bases, leaving 8 bases not matched to a gene.

This clonotype was counted at least ten times. The genes are TRBV20-1 and TRBJ2-7; D may be TRBD2 (6 bases). The CDR3 is 15 amino acids. V was cut by 0 bases and J by 2 bases, with 14 bases left in between. In germline, CDR1 is DFQATT, CDR2 SNEGSKA (reference sequence). CDR3 nucleotides: TGCAGTGCTAGAGATCCGTGGGAGGTCACCTACGAGCAGTACTTC. It encodes CSARDPWEVTYEQYF.

This clonotype appeared a few times. The junction and the germline gene differ at one end; a read error may be behind it. CDR3 sequence: CASSPLRGQSNSGANVLTF. In nucleotides, the CDR3 is TGTGCCAGCTCCCCACTTCGGGGACAGAGCAACTCTGGGGCCAACGTCCTGACTTTC. The chain carries TRBV18 and TRBJ2-6; 7 bases map to TRBD1. There are 19 residues in the CDR3. The germline CDR1 and CDR2 sequences are KGHSH and LQKENI. Full variable domain (rest looked up from reference TRBV18 and TRBJ2-6): NAGVMQNPRHLVRRRGQEARLRCSPMKGHSHVYWYRQLPEEGLKFMVYLQKENIIDESGMPKERFSAEFPKEGPSILRIQQVVRGDSAAYFCASSPLRGQSNSGANVLTFGAGSRLTVL.

The sample holds many counts of this clonotype. The CDR3 sequence is CASSHTPGGHGYTF. For the CDR3, the DNA is TGTGCCAGCAGCCATACCCCAGGGGGGCATGGCTACACCTTC. The chain employs TRBV3-1 and TRBJ1-2, with TRBD1 matching 7 bases. Germline V CDR1 and CDR2: LGHDT, YNNKEL (reference sequence). The trim removed 3 bases at V and 6 bases at J, leaving 7 bases unmatched. This CDR3 has 14 amino acids. The whole variable domain, filled in from reference TRBV3-1 and TRBJ1-2, reads DTAVSQTPKYLVTQMGNDKSIKCEQNLGHDTMYWYKQDSKKFLKIMFSYNNKELIINETVPNRFSPKSPDKAHLNLHINSLELGDSAVYFCASSHTPGGHGYTFGSGTRLTVV.

In this sample, this clonotype turned up a few times. V gene TRBV6-1 combines with J gene TRBJ2-7; a possible D gene is TRBD1 (5 bases). V dropped 6 bases and J dropped 3 bases, with 9 bases sitting between them. This CDR3 has 12 residues. Germline CDR1 is MNHNS and CDR2 is SASEGT. CDR3 loop: CASRRQNYEQYF. DNA for the CDR3: TGTGCCAGCAGGAGACAGAACTACGAGCAGTACTTC.

This clonotype was counted many times. V is TRBV7-2 and J is TRBJ2-4, with D uncertain. Per germline, CDR1 SGHTA and CDR2 FQGNSA. V dropped 4 bases and J dropped 0 bases, with 4 bases sitting between them. The CDR3 length is 13 residues. Written as DNA, the CDR3 is TGTGCCAGCAGCTCCGTAGCCAAAAACATTCAGTACTTC. Its translation: CASSSVAKNIQYF.

The chain joins TRBV29-1 to TRBJ2-3; D may be TRBD1 (6 bases). The CDR3 contains 14 residues. Germline CDR1 reads SQVTM; CDR2 reads ANQGSEA. Trimming took off 4 bases at V and 0 bases at J, with 11 bases between the two ends. In DNA form, the CDR3 reads TGCAGCGTTGTGGGGGCAACTAGCACAGATACGCAGTATTTT. Its protein product is CSVVGATSTDTQYF.

This clonotype was counted ten times or more. The J gene is TRBJ2-5, the V gene TRBV12-3 or TRBV12-4, with 8 bases matching TRBD2. The J segment lost 3 bases and the V segment lost 3 bases, leaving 9 bases of the junction unmatched. The CDR3 runs to 16 residues. The CDR3 reads CASSFPQLGREETQYF. The DNA for the CDR3 is TGTGCCAGCAGTTTCCCACAACTCGGGAGGGAAGAGACCCAGTACTTC.

This clonotype was seen at least ten times. This chain uses TRBV7-2 with TRBJ1-1; TRBD1 aligns across 7 bases. There are 16 residues in the CDR3. The junction had 9 bases not matched to a gene; V was cut back by 5 bases and J by 0 bases. In germline, CDR1 is SGHTA, CDR2 FQGNSA. For the CDR3, the DNA is TGTGCCAGCAGCGACGGGACAGTAATTATGAACACTGAAGCTTTCTTT. The encoded protein is CASSDGTVIMNTEAFF.

This sequence joins TRBV21-1 and TRBJ2-1; the table's D gene call, TRBD2, was not cross checked with the DNA. TRBV21-1 corresponds to a pseudogene. The CDR3 consists of 15 residues. CDR3 loop: CASSKGRGRGNEQFF. The CDR3 DNA reads TGTGCCAGCAGCAAAGGGAGGGGTCGGGGCAATGAGCAGTTCTTC.

J is TRBJ2-7 and V is TRBV5-4; the D is unclear. Germline V lookup: CDR1 SGHNT, CDR2 YYREEE (reference sequence). The CDR3 totals 14 residues. Trimming removed 5 bases at V and 3 bases at J, with 15 bases between. CDR3: CASSGDRDGYEQYF. In DNA form, the CDR3 reads TGTGCCAGCAGTGGGGATCGCGACGGCTACGAGCAGTACTTC.

This clonotype was recorded a few times. V gene TRBV11-2 combines with J gene TRBJ2-1, with TRBD2 matching 7 bases. Trimming took 3 bases from V and 8 from J; bases not matched to a gene: 10. Per the germline V gene, CDR1 is SGHAT and CDR2 is FQNNGV. This CDR3 is 15 amino acids long. The CDR3 here is CASSLDWRERDEQFF. Here the CDR3 DNA reads TGTGCCAGCAGCTTGGATTGGCGGGAGAGAGATGAGCAGTTCTTC.

As to this clonotype: This clone may be a read error of a much larger clone one base away. This chain uses TRBV3-1 with TRBJ2-1; no firm D call. The germline gives CDR1 LGHDT, CDR2 YNNKEL (reference sequence). CDR3 size: 17 residues. V was pared by 2 bases and J by 7 bases, with 21 bases between. CDR3 sequence reads: CASSQKPRTYDQNEQFF. CDR3 DNA: TGTGCCAGCAGCCAAAAACCTCGGACCTACGACCAAAATGAGCAGTTCTTC.

The sample holds many counts of this clonotype. Written as DNA, the CDR3 is TGTGCCAGCAGTATATCCGGCAGGAACTATGGCTACACCTTC. Translating gives CASSISGRNYGYTF. The chain has TRBV6-2 or TRBV6-3 and TRBJ1-2; D not resolved. This CDR3 comprises 14 residues. Germline CDR1 and CDR2: MNHEY and SVGEGT. V lost 5 bases to trimming and J lost 2 bases, with 12 bases between them.

This clonotype was observed a few times. The chain uses TRBV12-3 or TRBV12-4 and TRBJ2-7; D gene ambiguous. The CDR3 runs to 13 residues. The V gene lost 1 base and the J gene lost 0 bases, with 4 bases spanning the gap. In DNA form, the CDR3 reads TGTGCCAGCAGTTTAGGAGCCTCCTACGAGCAGTACTTC. Encoded protein: CASSLGASYEQYF.